The clone carrying this TCR beta chain appeared many times. This specimen comes from a study of human T cells and chemical hapten exposure. Study as a whole: Upper inner arm skin measuring approximately 2 cm by approximately 2 cm received 2% DPC for sensitization. Patients received weekly diphenylcyclopropenone doses to the scalp throughout the approximately 24-week study.

Described time point: patch test 2, 6 weeks after DPC sensitization. Treatment specified: therapeutic diphenylcyclopropenone sensitization with weekly scalp DPC. The study drew its donors from alopecia patients who were 18 to 70 years old and suitable for DPC. The CDR3 covers 15 residues. V was pared by 0 bases and J by 1 base, with 8 bases between. Germline V lookup: CDR1 SGDLS, CDR2 YYNGEE. Unique molecular identifiers were attached to individual cDNA molecules during library preparation. TCRdb re-called the RACE reads with MiXCR, one entry per CDR3 protein. This table holds fewer than 90,000 distinct CDR3 sequences, less than 8.5% found once.

V gene TRBV9 combines with J gene TRBJ2-1; D might be TRBD2 (6 bases). Specimen: whole blood, collected in connection with sensitization to the hapten diphenylcyclopropenone (DPC). The clonotype was recovered from a woman aged 30 to 39 with alopecia areata. Some clones in this sample may be carry-over from other donors' samples. CDR3 loop: CASSVAGESYNEQFF. As DNA, the CDR3 is TGTGCCAGCAGCGTAGCGGGGGAGTCCTACAATGAGCAGTTCTTC.